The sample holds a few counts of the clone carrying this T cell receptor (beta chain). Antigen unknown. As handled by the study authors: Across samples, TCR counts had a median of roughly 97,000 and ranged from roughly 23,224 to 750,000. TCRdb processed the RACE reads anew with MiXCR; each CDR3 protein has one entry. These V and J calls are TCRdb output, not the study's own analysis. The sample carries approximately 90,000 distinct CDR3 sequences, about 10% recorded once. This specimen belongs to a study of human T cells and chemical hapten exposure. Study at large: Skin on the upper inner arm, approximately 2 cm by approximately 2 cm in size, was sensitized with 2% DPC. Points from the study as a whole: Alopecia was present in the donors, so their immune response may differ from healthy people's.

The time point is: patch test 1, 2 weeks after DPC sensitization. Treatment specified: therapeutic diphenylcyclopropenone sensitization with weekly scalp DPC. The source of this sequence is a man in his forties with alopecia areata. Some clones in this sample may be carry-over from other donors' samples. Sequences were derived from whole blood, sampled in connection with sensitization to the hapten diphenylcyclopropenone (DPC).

The CDR3, as DNA: TGTGCCAGCAGCCCTAGCGTCTCGAACACCGGGGAGCTGTTTTTT. Protein: CASSPSVSNTGELFF. The chain employs TRBV7-2 and TRBJ2-2; D perhaps matches TRBD2 (6 bases). CDR3 length: 15 amino acids. Per the germline V gene, CDR1 is SGHTA and CDR2 is FQGNSA. Trimming removed 5 bases from V and 0 bases from J, with 10 bases in between.